These T cell receptor beta chains were read from a single sample in a study of human T cells and chemical hapten exposure. TCRdb ran MiXCR on the RACE reads and lists one entry per CDR3 protein. Of 200,000 to 300,000 distinct CDR3 sequences in the sample, about 8.1% were seen once. The sequencing used whole blood, collected in connection with sensitization to the hapten diphenylcyclopropenone (DPC). Source of these receptors: a woman aged 40 to 55 with alopecia areata. Some clones in this sample may be carry-over from other donors' samples. CDR3s include the opening cysteine and the closing phenylalanine or tryptophan. The listing skips clone size in some rows; elsewhere it reads once, few, many or a size class.

.	TRBV3-2	TRBJ2-2	CASSQDGGPGELFF
few	TRBV7-7	TRBJ2-3	CASSPVGQVSDTQYF
.	TRBV7-9	TRBJ2-1	CASSHYSEYNEQFF
many	TRBV12-5	TRBJ1-2	CASGLTPRGYTF
.	TRBV18	TRBJ2-2	CASSQGVLNTGELFF
.	TRBV28	TRBJ1-3	CASSRGDSGNTIYF
.	TRBV4-2	TRBJ2-5	CASSLDRGGETQYF
.	TRBV12-3/TRBV12-4	TRBJ1-1	CASSRLPTEAFF
many	TRBV4-3	TRBJ1-1	CASRPDPGTRTEAFF
few	TRBV28	TRBJ1-1	CASNQWGQGTTEAFF
.	TRBV29-1	TRBJ2-3	CSALDSRPTDTQYF
.	TRBV4-1	TRBJ2-5	CASSPAGGRAGETQYF
few	TRBV28	TRBJ1-5	CASSSLIDRNSNQPQHF
.	TRBV4-2	TRBJ2-2	CASSQEGQINTGELFF
few	TRBV7-2	TRBJ1-4	CASSFVGGNEKLFF
few	TRBV6-5	TRBJ2-7	CATRREGTQLYEQYF
.	TRBV18	TRBJ1-2	CASSPTFGTQYGYTF
.	TRBV18	TRBJ1-2	CASSPMMAGPYGYTF
many	TRBV6-1	TRBJ1-3	CASSAGITLSGNTIYF